This T cell receptor beta chain was profiled in a study of spatial heterogeneity in lung cancer. Looking at the study overall: TCR transcript counts in tumor regions correlated strongly with a T cell module score from matched bulk RNA-seq.

TCRdb independently ran MiXCR on the 5' RACE reads; one entry per CDR3 protein. The table records 1,500 to 2,000 distinct CDR3 sequences, just over 8% of them present only once. General study points: Tumor mutation counts were tracked by expanded intratumoral alpha and beta TCR counts.

The sample's time point: sample taken at primary tumor resection. The approximately 77 donors had untreated early-stage non-small cell lung cancer. Sequencing covered unsorted whole RNA taken from tumor, nontumor lung or frozen PBMC. This clonotype was observed many times. The antigen remains undetermined. This material consisted of lung tumor tissue, taken at surgery. The source is a male donor with early-stage non-small cell lung cancer.

CDR3 sequence reads: CASSGQTNSPLHF. The CDR3, as DNA: TGTGCCAGCAGTGGACAGACAAATTCACCCCTCCACTTT. The V and J genes are TRBV25-1 and TRBJ1-6, with TRBD1 as a possible D gene (5 bases). The length of the CDR3 is 13 residues. Per germline, CDR1 MGHDK and CDR2 SYGVNS. Trimming shortened V by 4 bases and J by 7 bases, and 8 bases separated the two germline ends.